These T cell receptor beta chains were read from a single sample in a study of T cell responses to AZD1222 COVID-19 vaccine. Measured with immunoSEQ multiplex PCR; TCRdb has only the in-frame clones, and not every one. This table holds about 67,000 clones, about 85% found once. The starting material was peripheral blood, obtained on day 0 of AZD1222 vaccination. The receptors stem from an adult in good health. The CDR3 runs from the conserved cysteine through the conserved F or W. Each record gives: CDR3 protein, CDR3 DNA, CDR3 length, D gene, clone size, J gene, V gene. A D gene is named only where the DNA matches it firmly. A row's size may be missing; if present it is once, few, many or a size class.

cdr3_aa: CASSLKGDTEAFF; cdr3_nt: TGTGCCAGCAGTTTGAAGGGGGACACTGAAGCTTTCTTT; cdr3_length: 13; d_call: NA; clone_size: NA; j_call: TRBJ1-1; v_call: TRBV12-3/TRBV12-4
cdr3_aa: CASSLPGGVIREQFF; cdr3_nt: TGTGCCAGCAGCTTACCAGGGGGCGTCATCAGGGAGCAGTTCTTC; cdr3_length: 15; d_call: TRBD1; clone_size: NA; j_call: TRBJ2-1; v_call: TRBV7-9
cdr3_aa: CASSQWSYEQYF; cdr3_nt: TGTGCCAGCAGCCAATGGTCCTACGAGCAGTACTTC; cdr3_length: 12; d_call: NA; clone_size: NA; j_call: TRBJ2-7; v_call: TRBV14
cdr3_aa: CASSLWGSTSTDTQYF; cdr3_nt: TGTGCCAGCAGCTTGTGGGGGTCCACTAGCACAGATACGCAGTATTTT; cdr3_length: 16; d_call: NA; clone_size: few; j_call: TRBJ2-3; v_call: TRBV7-8
cdr3_aa: CASSFGRTDTQYF; cdr3_nt: TGTGCCAGCAGCTTTGGGAGGACAGATACGCAGTATTTT; cdr3_length: 13; d_call: NA; clone_size: few; j_call: TRBJ2-3; v_call: TRBV7-3
cdr3_aa: CASSPNRERPPLHF; cdr3_nt: TGTGCCAGCAGTCCAAACAGGGAGCGGCCACCCCTCCACTTT; cdr3_length: 14; d_call: NA; clone_size: NA; j_call: TRBJ1-6; v_call: TRBV27
cdr3_aa: CASSYRQGANTEAFF; cdr3_nt: TGTGCCAGCAGCTATAGACAGGGGGCGAACACTGAAGCTTTCTTT; cdr3_length: 15; d_call: TRBD1; clone_size: NA; j_call: TRBJ1-1; v_call: TRBV7-8
cdr3_aa: CASSSGVRTNTGELFF; cdr3_nt: TGTGCCAGCAGCTCAGGGGTCCGGACGAACACCGGGGAGCTGTTTTTT; cdr3_length: 16; d_call: NA; clone_size: few; j_call: TRBJ2-2; v_call: TRBV5-8
cdr3_aa: CASSPNRAGSDEQYF; cdr3_nt: TGTGCCAGCTCACCGAATCGGGCGGGTTCCGACGAGCAGTACTTC; cdr3_length: 15; d_call: NA; clone_size: once; j_call: TRBJ2-7; v_call: TRBV18
cdr3_aa: CASSTHRLRTNEKLFF; cdr3_nt: TGTGCCAGTAGTACGCACAGGTTAAGAACTAATGAAAAACTGTTTTTT; cdr3_length: 16; d_call: NA; clone_size: NA; j_call: TRBJ1-4; v_call: TRBV19
cdr3_aa: CASSEGGTGNPEAFF; cdr3_nt: TGCGCCAGCAGTGAGGGAGGGACAGGGAACCCTGAAGCTTTCTTT; cdr3_length: 15; d_call: TRBD1; clone_size: NA; j_call: TRBJ1-1; v_call: TRBV10-2
cdr3_aa: CAWRGGPGDTQYF; cdr3_nt: TGTGCCTGGAGGGGGGGTCCTGGAGATACGCAGTATTTT; cdr3_length: 13; d_call: NA; clone_size: NA; j_call: TRBJ2-3; v_call: TRBV30
cdr3_aa: CAIRQDLVSNQPQHF; cdr3_nt: TGTGCCATCAGACAGGACCTCGTTAGCAATCAGCCCCAGCATTTT; cdr3_length: 15; d_call: NA; clone_size: NA; j_call: TRBJ1-5; v_call: TRBV10-3
cdr3_aa: CAWSEDYSYEQYF; cdr3_nt: TGTGCCTGGAGTGAGGACTACTCCTACGAGCAGTACTTC; cdr3_length: 13; d_call: NA; clone_size: NA; j_call: TRBJ2-7; v_call: TRBV30
cdr3_aa: CASSQGQGARETQYF; cdr3_nt: TGTGCCAGCAGCCAAGGACAGGGGGCGCGGGAGACCCAGTACTTC; cdr3_length: 15; d_call: TRBD1; clone_size: NA; j_call: TRBJ2-5; v_call: TRBV3-1/TRBV3-2
cdr3_aa: CASSQTKLEQYF; cdr3_nt: TGTGCCAGCAGCCAAACGAAGCTTGAGCAGTACTTC; cdr3_length: 12; d_call: NA; clone_size: NA; j_call: TRBJ2-7; v_call: TRBV3-1/TRBV3-2
cdr3_aa: CASSIVRGSFYEQYF; cdr3_nt: TGTGCCAGTAGTATAGTTCGGGGGTCCTTCTACGAGCAGTACTTC; cdr3_length: 15; d_call: NA; clone_size: NA; j_call: TRBJ2-7; v_call: TRBV19
cdr3_aa: CASSFDPRTEQYF; cdr3_nt: TGTGCCAGCAGTTTCGATCCACGGACGGAGCAGTACTTC; cdr3_length: 13; d_call: NA; clone_size: NA; j_call: TRBJ2-7; v_call: TRBV12-3/TRBV12-4
cdr3_aa: CASASGRGGTEAFF; cdr3_nt: TGTGCCAGTGCGTCCGGCCGTGGGGGCACTGAAGCTTTCTTT; cdr3_length: 14; d_call: NA; clone_size: NA; j_call: TRBJ1-1; v_call: TRBV19
cdr3_aa: CASSYQGQAITEAFF; cdr3_nt: TGTGCCAGCAGTTACCAGGGCCAGGCGATCACTGAAGCTTTCTTT; cdr3_length: 15; d_call: NA; clone_size: NA; j_call: TRBJ1-1; v_call: TRBV6-5
cdr3_aa: CASSLNPGNQPQHF; cdr3_nt: TGCGCCAGCAGCTTGAACCCAGGCAATCAGCCCCAGCATTTT; cdr3_length: 14; d_call: NA; clone_size: NA; j_call: TRBJ1-5; v_call: TRBV5-1
cdr3_aa: CASRGREKGIGELFF; cdr3_nt: TGTGCCAGTCGAGGGCGGGAAAAAGGAATCGGGGAGCTGTTTTTT; cdr3_length: 15; d_call: NA; clone_size: NA; j_call: TRBJ2-2; v_call: TRBV6-5
cdr3_aa: CATSNSQLKLFF; cdr3_nt: TGTGCCACCAGCAATTCACAGCTAAAACTGTTTTTT; cdr3_length: 12; d_call: NA; clone_size: NA; j_call: TRBJ1-4; v_call: TRBV15
cdr3_aa: CASSLKTPGRDNTIYF; cdr3_nt: TGCGCCAGCAGCTTGAAAACCCCCGGCAGGGATAACACCATATATTTT; cdr3_length: 16; d_call: NA; clone_size: NA; j_call: TRBJ1-3; v_call: TRBV5-1
cdr3_aa: CATSDRDSYGYTF; cdr3_nt: TGTGCCACCAGTGATCGGGACAGCTATGGCTACACCTTC; cdr3_length: 13; d_call: TRBD1; clone_size: NA; j_call: TRBJ1-2; v_call: TRBV24-1
cdr3_aa: CASSAKRLAGGRDEQFF; cdr3_nt: TGTGCCAGCAGCGCCAAACGACTAGCGGGAGGGCGGGATGAGCAGTTCTTC; cdr3_length: 17; d_call: TRBD2; clone_size: NA; j_call: TRBJ2-1; v_call: TRBV9
cdr3_aa: CASSLLGTGNEKLFF; cdr3_nt: TGTGCCAGCAGCTTGTTGGGGACAGGGAATGAAAAACTGTTTTTT; cdr3_length: 15; d_call: TRBD1; clone_size: few; j_call: TRBJ1-4; v_call: TRBV5-6
cdr3_aa: CASSLRWSYEQYF; cdr3_nt: TGTGCCAGCAGCTTAAGGTGGTCCTACGAGCAGTACTTC; cdr3_length: 13; d_call: NA; clone_size: NA; j_call: TRBJ2-7; v_call: TRBV7-2
cdr3_aa: CASSDGRGPYEQYF; cdr3_nt: TGTGCCAGCAGTGACGGACGTGGTCCCTACGAGCAGTACTTC; cdr3_length: 14; d_call: NA; clone_size: once; j_call: TRBJ2-7; v_call: TRBV2
cdr3_aa: CASFAGESYEQYF; cdr3_nt: TGTGCCAGCTTTGCCGGGGAGAGCTACGAGCAGTACTTC; cdr3_length: 13; d_call: NA; clone_size: NA; j_call: TRBJ2-7; v_call: TRBV27
cdr3_aa: CASSARGSRFSEQYF; cdr3_nt: TGTGCCAGCAGTGCCCGCGGGAGCCGGTTTTCCGAGCAGTACTTC; cdr3_length: 15; d_call: TRBD2; clone_size: NA; j_call: TRBJ2-7; v_call: TRBV28
cdr3_aa: CASSQVGGAGIAETQYF; cdr3_nt: TGCGCCAGCAGCCAAGTCGGAGGGGCGGGGATAGCGGAGACCCAGTACTTC; cdr3_length: 17; d_call: NA; clone_size: NA; j_call: TRBJ2-5; v_call: TRBV4-1
cdr3_aa: CASSSRVSPLHF; cdr3_nt: TGTGCCAGCAGCTCCCGGGTGTCACCCCTCCACTTT; cdr3_length: 12; d_call: NA; clone_size: NA; j_call: TRBJ1-6; v_call: TRBV5-8
cdr3_aa: CASSPGPRNEQFF; cdr3_nt: TGTGCCAGCAGCCCCGGACCGCGCAATGAGCAGTTCTTC; cdr3_length: 13; d_call: NA; clone_size: NA; j_call: TRBJ2-1; v_call: TRBV6-5
cdr3_aa: CASSLRQTTGELFF; cdr3_nt: TGTGCCAGCAGCTTAAGGCAGACCACCGGGGAGCTGTTTTTT; cdr3_length: 14; d_call: NA; clone_size: NA; j_call: TRBJ2-2; v_call: TRBV7-2
cdr3_aa: CASSSDVNTEAFF; cdr3_nt: TGTGCCAGCAGCTCAGACGTGAACACTGAAGCTTTCTTT; cdr3_length: 13; d_call: NA; clone_size: NA; j_call: TRBJ1-1; v_call: TRBV11-3
cdr3_aa: CASSYRENEQYF; cdr3_nt: TGTGCCAGCAGCTACAGGGAAAACGAGCAGTACTTC; cdr3_length: 12; d_call: NA; clone_size: NA; j_call: TRBJ2-7; v_call: TRBV19
cdr3_aa: CASTEFRDSPLHF; cdr3_nt: TGTGCCAGCACCGAATTCAGGGATTCACCCCTCCACTTT; cdr3_length: 13; d_call: NA; clone_size: once; j_call: TRBJ1-6; v_call: TRBV25-1
cdr3_aa: CASSGTDRVSETQYF; cdr3_nt: TGTGCCAGCAGCGGAACGGACAGGGTTAGTGAGACCCAGTACTTC; cdr3_length: 15; d_call: TRBD1; clone_size: once; j_call: TRBJ2-5; v_call: TRBV7-6
cdr3_aa: CASSRLLGSNQPQHF; cdr3_nt: TGTGCCAGTAGCAGACTCCTGGGGAGCAATCAGCCCCAGCATTTT; cdr3_length: 15; d_call: NA; clone_size: NA; j_call: TRBJ1-5; v_call: TRBV19
cdr3_aa: CASSIQGATEQYF; cdr3_nt: TGTGCCAGTAGTATTCAGGGGGCTACGGAGCAGTACTTC; cdr3_length: 13; d_call: TRBD1; clone_size: NA; j_call: TRBJ2-7; v_call: TRBV19
cdr3_aa: CASSPGSMNTEAFF; cdr3_nt: TGTGCCAGCAGTCCAGGGAGCATGAACACTGAAGCTTTCTTT; cdr3_length: 14; d_call: NA; clone_size: NA; j_call: TRBJ1-1; v_call: TRBV7-8
cdr3_aa: CASSKGTVQGQPQHF; cdr3_nt: TGTGCCAGTAGTAAAGGCACGGTGCAAGGACAGCCCCAGCATTTT; cdr3_length: 15; d_call: NA; clone_size: NA; j_call: TRBJ1-5; v_call: TRBV19
cdr3_aa: CASSQDRRGTEAFF; cdr3_nt: TGTGCCAGCAGTCAGGACAGAAGAGGCACTGAAGCTTTCTTT; cdr3_length: 14; d_call: NA; clone_size: NA; j_call: TRBJ1-1; v_call: TRBV6-5
cdr3_aa: CASCRGLANQPQHF; cdr3_nt: TGTGCCAGCTGCAGGGGGTTGGCCAATCAGCCCCAGCATTTT; cdr3_length: 14; d_call: TRBD1; clone_size: NA; j_call: TRBJ1-5; v_call: TRBV28
cdr3_aa: CASSLKEGGNQPQHF; cdr3_nt: TGTGCCAGCAGCTTAAAGGAAGGGGGCAATCAGCCCCAGCATTTT; cdr3_length: 15; d_call: NA; clone_size: NA; j_call: TRBJ1-5; v_call: TRBV11-3
cdr3_aa: CASSRLGGADNSPLHF; cdr3_nt: TGTGCCAGCAGTAGACTCGGGGGCGCCGATAATTCACCCCTCCACTTT; cdr3_length: 16; d_call: NA; clone_size: NA; j_call: TRBJ1-6; v_call: TRBV28
cdr3_aa: CASSRERNTEAFF; cdr3_nt: TGTGCCAGCAGTAGAGAGAGGAACACTGAAGCTTTCTTT; cdr3_length: 13; d_call: NA; clone_size: NA; j_call: TRBJ1-1; v_call: TRBV5-6
cdr3_aa: CASSLAVSSEKLFF; cdr3_nt: TGCGCCAGCAGCTTGGCCGTCTCGAGTGAAAAACTGTTTTTT; cdr3_length: 14; d_call: NA; clone_size: NA; j_call: TRBJ1-4; v_call: TRBV5-1
cdr3_aa: CASSEAPGYEAFF; cdr3_nt: TGCGCCAGCAGTGAGGCACCGGGTTATGAAGCTTTCTTT; cdr3_length: 13; d_call: NA; clone_size: NA; j_call: TRBJ1-1; v_call: TRBV10-1
cdr3_aa: CASSYSLTSYEQYF; cdr3_nt: TGTGCCAGCAGTTACTCGCTAACCTCGTACGAGCAGTACTTC; cdr3_length: 14; d_call: NA; clone_size: NA; j_call: TRBJ2-7; v_call: TRBV6-6
cdr3_aa: CAWTPSGETQYF; cdr3_nt: TGTGCCTGGACCCCTTCGGGAGAGACCCAGTACTTC; cdr3_length: 12; d_call: NA; clone_size: NA; j_call: TRBJ2-5; v_call: TRBV30
cdr3_aa: CASSPDKAAGGYEQYF; cdr3_nt: TGTGCCAGCAGTCCTGATAAGGCGGCGGGAGGCTACGAGCAGTACTTC; cdr3_length: 16; d_call: TRBD2; clone_size: once; j_call: TRBJ2-7; v_call: TRBV27
cdr3_aa: CASSPGLAEVTDTQYF; cdr3_nt: TGTGCCAGCAGCCCGGGACTAGCGGAGGTCACAGATACGCAGTATTTT; cdr3_length: 16; d_call: TRBD2; clone_size: NA; j_call: TRBJ2-3; v_call: TRBV5-8